What follows are 28 T cell receptor beta chains derived from one specimen sequenced in a study of cytomegalovirus exposure and HLA in healthy donors (dated by TCRdb to between 2016 and 2019). Library preparation employed the immunoSEQ multiplex PCR assay. A mixture of 60 forward primers for TCR Vbeta segments and 13 reverse primers for TCR Jbeta segments was used in the multiplex PCR. TCRdb holds this immuneACCESS table with in-frame rearrangements only. Some clones are missing; in checked studies, unresolved V genes explain under half, and the rest has no known cause. For this sample the table gives around 150,000 clones, of which roughly three quarters were detected only once. Around 3.7% of the sample is in the top ten clones. The sample consisted of PBMCs. The receptors were sampled from a man aged 18 to 35 in good health and CMV-seronegative.

This clone was found once. The chain carries TRBV19 and TRBJ2-3; TRBD2 matches 8 bases. J was trimmed by 4 bases and V by 5 bases; bases with no gene match: 5. CDR1 and CDR2 from the germline V gene are LNHDA and SQIVND (reference sequence). This CDR3 spans 14 amino acids. The CDR3 loop reads CASSPGRGADTQYF. CDR3 in DNA: TGTGCCAGTAGTCCCGGGAGGGGCGCAGATACGCAGTATTTT.

This clone has a handful of counts. The chain links TRBV27 to TRBJ1-2; TRBD1 might be the D (5 bases). With 2 bases removed from V and 4 bases from J, the gap between germline ends came to 11 bases. Germline V gene lookup returns CDR1 MNHEY and CDR2 SMNVEV (reference sequence). The CDR3 totals 14 residues. CDR3 DNA sequence: TGTGCCAGCAGTTTACGGCGACAGTCCTATGGCTACACCTTC. Translated, it gives CASSLRRQSYGYTF.

The chain uses TRBV9 and TRBJ1-2, with 9 bases lining up with TRBD1. The length of the CDR3 is 14 residues. V dropped 3 bases and J dropped 5; count of bases not matched to a gene: 5. CDR1 is SGDLS, CDR2 YYNGEE, per germline. The CDR3 DNA is TGTGCCAGCAGCGCACAGGGGGCTAGGTATGGCTACACCTTC. Its protein is CASSAQGARYGYTF. The entire variable domain, with the rest obtained from reference TRBV9 and TRBJ1-2, is as follows: DSGVTQTPKHLITATGQRVTLRCSPRSGDLSVYWYQQSLDQGLQFLIQYYNGEERAKGNILERFSAQQFPDLHSELNLSSLELGDSALYFCASSAQGARYGYTFGSGTRLTVV.

This clone was seen a few times. This chain joins TRBV6-5 and TRBJ1-6; D may be TRBD1 (6 bases). The CDR3 is made up of 16 amino acids. The V end lost 2 bases, the J end lost 7 bases, and 15 bases lay between the germline ends. Germline V lookup: CDR1 MNHEY, CDR2 SVGAGI. The CDR3 loop is CASSYPRGSPNSPLHF. The CDR3 nucleotides read TGTGCCAGCAGTTACCCCAGGGGATCGCCGAATTCACCCCTCCACTTT.

V usage is TRBV7-6 and J usage is TRBJ2-7, with a weak D call TRBD2 (5 bases). Trimming left V 2 bases short and J 7 bases short, with 6 bases between. This CDR3 has 11 amino acids. The germline CDR1 and CDR2 sequences are SGHVS and FNYEAQ. The CDR3 bases are TGTGCCAGCAGCTTATCGGGGGAGCAGTACTTC. Translating gives CASSLSGEQYF.

The chain employs TRBV9 and TRBJ2-7; 8 bases are a match to TRBD1. With 1 base clipped from V and 3 bases from J, the junction kept 0 bases outside the gene matches. Germline V gene sequence: CDR1 SGDLS, CDR2 YYNGEE. The CDR3 contains 13 residues. The CDR3 DNA is TGTGCCAGCAGCGTAACAGGGGGCTACGAGCAGTACTTC. Its translation is CASSVTGGYEQYF.

This clone was picked up a small number of times. The rearrangement links TRBV27 to TRBJ2-1, with TRBD2 identical over 11 bases. CDR1 MNHEY and CDR2 SMNVEV come from the germline V gene (reference sequence). This CDR3 is 15 amino acids long. V lost 3 bases, J lost 4 bases, and 2 bases stayed unmatched. The CDR3 DNA is TGTGCCAGCAGTTTGGGACTAGCGGCATACAATGAGCAGTTCTTC. Amino acids: CASSLGLAAYNEQFF.

CDR3 DNA sequence: TGCGCCAGCAGTCACCCCGGACTAGCGGGGGGGACCTTCTCCTACAATGAGCAGTTCTTC. Translation gives CASSHPGLAGGTFSYNEQFF. This sequence joins TRBV23-1 and TRBJ2-1, with 15 nucleotides matching TRBD2. TRBV23-1 counts as an open reading frame of uncertain function. The J segment lost 0 bases and the V segment lost 3 bases, leaving 9 bases of the junction unmatched. The CDR3 covers 20 residues.

The chain recombines TRBV27 with TRBJ2-7, with D possibly TRBD2 on 6 matching bases. The germline CDR1 and CDR2 sequences are MNHEY and SMNVEV (reference sequence). V was pared by 5 bases and J by 6 bases, with 17 bases between. The CDR3 has 14 amino acids. CDR3 DNA sequence: TGTGCCAGCAGTATGACCCGACTAGTCGGCGAGCAGTACTTC. It specifies CASSMTRLVGEQYF.

The chain uses TRBV2 and TRBJ2-3; a possible D gene is TRBD1 (5 bases). The V and J ends lost 6 bases and 5 bases respectively, with 12 bases between them. CDR3 size: 13 residues. From germline, CDR1 is SNHLY and CDR2 FYNNEI. This chain's CDR3 is CASRWGREDTQYF. The CDR3 nucleotides are TGTGCCAGCAGGTGGGGCAGGGAAGATACGCAGTATTTT.

There are a few counts of this clone. The chain is built from TRBV27 and TRBJ2-3, with 12 nucleotides matching TRBD2. The ends lost 6 bases at V and 3 bases at J; junction bases unmatched: 7. The germline CDR1 and CDR2 sequences are MNHEY and SMNVEV (reference sequence). CDR3 length: 16 amino acids. For the CDR3, the DNA is TGTGCCAGCAGCCCCCTAGCGGGAGGGCCTACAGATACGCAGTATTTT. It codes for CASSPLAGGPTDTQYF.

This rearrangement joins TRBV28 to TRBJ2-7; 7 bases align to TRBD1. Germline V gene data show CDR1 as MDHEN and CDR2 as SYDVKM. The J segment lost 2 bases and the V segment lost 6 bases, leaving 7 bases of the junction unmatched. This CDR3 has 14 residues. CDR3 sequence reads: CASRTGTETYEQYF. The CDR3 DNA sequence: TGTGCCAGCAGGACCGGGACAGAAACCTACGAGCAGTACTTC.

The rearrangement joins TRBV4-1 to TRBJ2-2; 16 bases agree with TRBD2. The CDR3 extends over 19 amino acids. CDR1 is MGHRA and CDR2 is YSYEKL in the germline V gene. The J segment lost 6 bases and the V segment lost 3 bases, leaving 10 bases of the junction unmatched. The CDR3 nucleotides read TGCGCCAGCAGCCAGGGACTAGCGGGGGGGCGGGCTTCCGCCGGGGAGCTGTTTTTT. Translating it yields CASSQGLAGGRASAGELFF.

The V call is TRBV2, the J call TRBJ1-4, with a weak D call TRBD1 (5 bases). The germline V gene encodes CDR1 SNHLY and CDR2 FYNNEI. The CDR3 length is 15 residues. Trimming left V 1 base short and J 7 bases short, with 13 bases between. In DNA, the CDR3 is TGTGCCAGCAGTGAAGTAATAGCAGGGATTGAAAAACTGTTTTTT. Translated, it gives CASSEVIAGIEKLFF. The variable domain in full, with the rest retrieved from reference TRBV2 and TRBJ1-4, is EPEVTQTPSHQVTQMGQEVILRCVPISNHLYFYWYRQILGQKVEFLVSFYNNEISEKSEIFDDQFSVERPDGSNFTLKIRSTKLEDSAMYFCASSEVIAGIEKLFFGSGTQLSVL.

J is TRBJ2-7 and V is TRBV28; 8 bases are shared with TRBD1. Germline V gene data show CDR1 as MDHEN and CDR2 as SYDVKM. V shed 8 bases and J 0 bases; nucleotides not matched to a gene: 6. This CDR3 region has 14 residues. CDR3 sequence reads: CASLQGGSSYEQYF. The DNA of the CDR3 is TGTGCCAGCTTACAGGGGGGATCCTCCTACGAGCAGTACTTC.

This rearrangement joins TRBV29-1 to TRBJ2-5; D is possibly TRBD1 (5 bases). The J call may be mistaken, given a closer DNA end match to TRBJ2-7. In germline, CDR1 is SQVTM, CDR2 ANQGSEA. The CDR3 extends over 13 amino acids. CDR3 bases: TGCAGCGCTCTGACGGTTCCAGGGAACGAGCAGTACTTC. Its translation is CSALTVPGNEQYF.

The chain recombines TRBV25-1 with TRBJ2-2; TRBD1 matches at 10 bases. The CDR3 length is 18 residues. After removal of 0 bases from V and 4 bases from J, the junction contained 8 bases not matched to a gene. Germline loops: CDR1 MGHDK, CDR2 SYGVNS. Written as DNA, the CDR3 is TGTGCCAGCAGTGAATATCAGGGGACAGGGGTTCTCACCGGGGAGCTGTTTTTT. Protein product: CASSEYQGTGVLTGELFF.

V is TRBV18 and J is TRBJ2-1; 9 bases fit TRBD2. J lost 5 bases, V lost 0 bases, and 2 bases had no gene match. This CDR3 is built from 15 residues. Germline CDR1 KGHSH, CDR2 LQKENI. DNA of the CDR3: TGTGCCAGCTCACCACCAATAGCGGGGGACAATGAGCAGTTCTTC. Translated, it gives CASSPPIAGDNEQFF.

This clone was picked up a small number of times. At one end the junction does not follow the germline gene, possibly because of a read error. The J gene is TRBJ2-7, the V gene TRBV5-1; D possibly corresponds to TRBD1 (6 bases). The CDR3 is 14 amino acids. The germline CDR1 and CDR2 sequences are SGHRS and YFSETQ. The CDR3 sequence is CASSSSGALVGLHF. The DNA for the CDR3 is TGCGCCAGCAGTTCGTCAGGGGCGCTGGTTGGGTTGCACTTC. The full variable domain, with the rest looked up from reference TRBV5-1 and TRBJ2-7, is KAGVTQTPRYLIKTRGQQVTLSCSPISGHRSVSWYQQTPGQGLQFLFEYFSETQRNKGNFPGRFSGRQFSNSRSEMNVSTLELGDSALYLCASSSSGALVGLHFGPGTRLTVT.

The CDR3, as DNA: TGTGCCAGCAGTCCTTCGACAGGGGAGGCCAATCAGCCCCAGCATTTT. This encodes CASSPSTGEANQPQHF. The chain carries TRBV27 and TRBJ1-5, with 8 bases matching TRBD1. V was pared by 5 bases and J by 3 bases, with 9 bases of the junction left unmatched. The CDR3 runs 16 residues. In germline, CDR1 is MNHEY, CDR2 SMNVEV (reference sequence).

V gene TRBV6-1 combines with J gene TRBJ2-3; 7 nucleotides agree with TRBD1. In germline, CDR1 is MNHNS, CDR2 SASEGT. With 6 bases clipped from V and 3 bases from J, the junction kept 9 bases outside the gene matches. This CDR3 spans 15 amino acids. CDR3 residues: CASRSDPGGTDTQYF. DNA for the CDR3: TGTGCCAGCAGATCGGACCCAGGGGGAACAGATACGCAGTATTTT.

This clone occurred once. This chain connects TRBV29-1 to TRBJ1-1; D is possibly TRBD1 (6 bases). The CDR3 is made up of 14 amino acids. CDR1 is SQVTM and CDR2 is ANQGSEA in the germline V gene. In nucleotides, the CDR3 is TGCAGTACCGGACCCGGGGGGCAGGGCACTGAAGCTTTCTTT. This encodes CSTGPGGQGTEAFF.

This sequence joins TRBV5-1 and TRBJ2-2, with 7 bases lining up with TRBD1. The CDR3 runs to 15 residues. V was clipped by 3 bases and J by 2 bases; unmatched bases: 4. The V gene's germline CDR1 is SGHRS and CDR2 YFSETQ. CDR3 bases: TGCGCCAGCAGCTGGACAGGACCCAACACCGGGGAGCTGTTTTTT. Amino acids: CASSWTGPNTGELFF.

The chain is built from TRBV27 and TRBJ1-2; 9 bases are a match to TRBD1. The CDR3 spans 15 residues. After removal of 4 bases from V and 4 bases from J, the junction contained 7 bases not matched to a gene. Germline CDR1 MNHEY, CDR2 SMNVEV (reference sequence). In nucleotides, the CDR3 is TGTGCCAGCAGTTCACAGGGGGCGCGACCCTATGGCTACACCTTC. Its translation: CASSSQGARPYGYTF.

There are a few counts of this clone. This chain uses TRBV13 with TRBJ2-7; possibly TRBD2 for D (5 bases). This CDR3 has 13 amino acids. Trimming removed 4 bases from V and 3 bases from J, with 10 bases in between. CDR1 PRHDT and CDR2 FYEKMQ come from the germline V gene (reference sequence). Here the CDR3 DNA reads TGTGCCAGCAGCTCGGACGGGAACTACGAGCAGTACTTC. The encoded protein is CASSSDGNYEQYF.

This clone was recorded only once. The rearrangement joins TRBV5-1 to TRBJ1-6; maybe TRBD1 (6 bases). The V and J ends lost 4 bases and 7 bases respectively, with 9 bases between them. The germline V gene has CDR1 SGHRS and CDR2 YFSETQ. The CDR3 contains 13 residues. The CDR3 protein is CASSPQGNSPLHF. The CDR3 coding sequence is TGCGCCAGCAGCCCGCAGGGGAATTCACCCCTCCACTTT.

This clone was counted a single time. The chain is built from TRBV28 and TRBJ2-7; 8 bases map to TRBD2. With 5 bases clipped from V and 6 bases from J, the junction kept 6 bases outside the gene matches. The CDR3 sequence is 13 residues long. Germline CDR1 reads MDHEN; CDR2 reads SYDVKM. CDR3 sequence (DNA): TGTGCCAGCAGTCGCCCGGGACTAGTCGAGCAGTACTTC. Its protein is CASSRPGLVEQYF.

The rearrangement joins TRBV5-5 to TRBJ2-1; TRBD2 matches 7 bases. The CDR3 totals 14 residues. Germline CDR1 and CDR2: SGHKS and YYEKEE (reference sequence). V shed 2 bases, J shed 8 bases, and the junction held 7 bases outside the gene matches. The chain's CDR3 is CASSFRVGGYEQFF. As DNA, the CDR3 is TGTGCCAGCAGCTTTCGCGTCGGGGGGTATGAGCAGTTCTTC.